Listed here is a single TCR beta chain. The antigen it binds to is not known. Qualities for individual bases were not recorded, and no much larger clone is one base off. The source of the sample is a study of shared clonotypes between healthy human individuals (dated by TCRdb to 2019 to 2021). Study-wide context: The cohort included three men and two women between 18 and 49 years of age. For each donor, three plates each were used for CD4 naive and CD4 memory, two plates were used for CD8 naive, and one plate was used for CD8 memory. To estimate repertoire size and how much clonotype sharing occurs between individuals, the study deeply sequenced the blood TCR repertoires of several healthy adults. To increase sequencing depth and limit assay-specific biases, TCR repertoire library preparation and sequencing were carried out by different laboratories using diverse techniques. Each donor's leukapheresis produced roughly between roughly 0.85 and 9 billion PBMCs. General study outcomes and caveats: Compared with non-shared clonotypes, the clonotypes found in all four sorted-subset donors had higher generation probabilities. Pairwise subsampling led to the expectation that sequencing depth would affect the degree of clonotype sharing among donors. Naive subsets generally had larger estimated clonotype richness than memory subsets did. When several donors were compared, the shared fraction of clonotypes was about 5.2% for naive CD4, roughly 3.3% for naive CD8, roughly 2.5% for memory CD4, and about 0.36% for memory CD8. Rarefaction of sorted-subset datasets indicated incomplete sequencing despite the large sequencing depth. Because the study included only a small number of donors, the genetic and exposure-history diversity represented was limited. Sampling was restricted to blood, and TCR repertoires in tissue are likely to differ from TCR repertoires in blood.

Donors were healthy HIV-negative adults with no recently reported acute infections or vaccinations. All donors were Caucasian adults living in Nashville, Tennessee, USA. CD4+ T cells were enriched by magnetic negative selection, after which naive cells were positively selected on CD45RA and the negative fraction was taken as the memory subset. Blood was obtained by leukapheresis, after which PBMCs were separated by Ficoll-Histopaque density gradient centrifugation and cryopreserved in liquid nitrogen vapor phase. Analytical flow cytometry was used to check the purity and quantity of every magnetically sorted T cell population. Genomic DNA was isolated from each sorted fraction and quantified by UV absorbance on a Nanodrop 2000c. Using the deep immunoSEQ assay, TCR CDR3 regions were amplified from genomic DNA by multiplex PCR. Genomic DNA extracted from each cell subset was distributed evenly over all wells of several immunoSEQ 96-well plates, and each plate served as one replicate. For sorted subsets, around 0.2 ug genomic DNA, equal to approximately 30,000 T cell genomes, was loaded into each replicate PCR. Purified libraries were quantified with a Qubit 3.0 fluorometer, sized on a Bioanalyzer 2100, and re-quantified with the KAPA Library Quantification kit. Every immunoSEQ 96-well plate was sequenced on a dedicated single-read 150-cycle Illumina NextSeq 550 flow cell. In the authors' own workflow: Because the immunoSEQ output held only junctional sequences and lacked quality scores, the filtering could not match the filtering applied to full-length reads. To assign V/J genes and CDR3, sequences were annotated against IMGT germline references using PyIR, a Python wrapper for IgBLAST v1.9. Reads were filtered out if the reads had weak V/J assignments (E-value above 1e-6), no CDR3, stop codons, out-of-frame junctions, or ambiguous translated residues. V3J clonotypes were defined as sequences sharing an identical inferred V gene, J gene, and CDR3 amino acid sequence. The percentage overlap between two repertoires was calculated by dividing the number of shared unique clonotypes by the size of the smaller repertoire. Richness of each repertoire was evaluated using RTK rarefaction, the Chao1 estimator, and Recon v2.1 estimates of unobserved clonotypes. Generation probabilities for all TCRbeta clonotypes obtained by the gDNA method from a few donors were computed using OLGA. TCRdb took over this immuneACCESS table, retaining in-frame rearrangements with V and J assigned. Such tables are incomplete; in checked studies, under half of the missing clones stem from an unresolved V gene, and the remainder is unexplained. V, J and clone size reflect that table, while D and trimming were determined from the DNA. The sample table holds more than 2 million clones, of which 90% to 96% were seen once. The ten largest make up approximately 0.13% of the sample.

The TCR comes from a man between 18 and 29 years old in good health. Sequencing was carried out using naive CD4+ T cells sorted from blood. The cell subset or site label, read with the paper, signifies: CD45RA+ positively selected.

The CDR3 protein: CARSLGQGASSYNSPLHF. DNA sequence: TGTGCCAGAAGCTTAGGACAGGGGGCTTCTTCCTATAATTCACCCCTCCACTTT. Recombination connected TRBV5-3 to TRBJ1-6; 11 of the junction bases match TRBD1. TRBV5-3 is an open reading frame whose function is uncertain. From the cysteine up to the phenylalanine, the CDR3 has a length of 18 residues. The retained sequence is limited to the CDR3, 54 bases, with the frame set at the first base. Clipping removes 2 bases from V and 1 base from J, with 5 as the unmatched junction base count.